Included here is one T cell receptor (beta chain) sequence, with context. Libraries were prepared by immunoSEQ multiplex PCR; TCRdb keeps only in-frame clonotypes and omits some of them. This table holds 250,000 to 300,000 clones, 88% found once. The sample originates from a study of blood T cell repertoires in COVID-19. Study-wide context: From T cells, B-cell-depleted T cells, or PBMCs came the material, which was cDNA or gDNA.

This CDR3 is built from 16 residues. The V gene's germline CDR1 is MGHRA and CDR2 YSYEKL. The junction had 9 bases not matched to a gene; V was cut back by 2 bases and J by 7 bases. This chain connects TRBV4-1 to TRBJ2-5; 11 bases match TRBD1. This TCR was sampled from a woman younger than 45 with COVID-19, enrolled during active disease. The sequencing sample was made of peripheral blood. The CDR3 coding sequence is TGCGCCAGCAGCCAACCCGACCGGACAGGGGGCGGGACCCAGTACTTC. As protein: CASSQPDRTGGGTQYF.